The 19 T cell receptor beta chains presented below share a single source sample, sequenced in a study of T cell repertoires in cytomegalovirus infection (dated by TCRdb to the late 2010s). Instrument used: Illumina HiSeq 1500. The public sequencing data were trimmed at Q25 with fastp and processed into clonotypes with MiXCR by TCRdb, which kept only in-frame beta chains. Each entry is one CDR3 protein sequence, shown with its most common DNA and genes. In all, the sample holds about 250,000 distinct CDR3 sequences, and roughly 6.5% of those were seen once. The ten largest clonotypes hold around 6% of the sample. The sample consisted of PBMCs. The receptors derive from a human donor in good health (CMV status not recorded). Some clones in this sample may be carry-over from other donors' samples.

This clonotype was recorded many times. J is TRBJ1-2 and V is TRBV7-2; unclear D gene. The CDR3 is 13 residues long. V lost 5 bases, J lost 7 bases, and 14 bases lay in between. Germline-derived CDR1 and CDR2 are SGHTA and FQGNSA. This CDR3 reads CASSPGIVPGYTF. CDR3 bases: TGTGCCAGCAGCCCAGGTATAGTTCCTGGCTACACCTTC. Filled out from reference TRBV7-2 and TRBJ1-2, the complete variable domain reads GAGVSQSPSNKVTEKGKDVELRCDPISGHTALYWYRQSLGQGLEFLIYFQGNSAPDKSGLPSDRFSAERTGGSVSTLTIQRTQQEDSAVYLCASSPGIVPGYTFGSGTRLTVV.

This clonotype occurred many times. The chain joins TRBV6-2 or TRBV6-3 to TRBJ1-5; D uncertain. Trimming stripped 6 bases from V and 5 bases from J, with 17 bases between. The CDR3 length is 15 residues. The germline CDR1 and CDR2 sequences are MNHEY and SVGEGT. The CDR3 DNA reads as TGTGCCAGCAGCTATCTCTCCAGGCCGGATCAGCCCCAGCATTTT. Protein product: CASSYLSRPDQPQHF.

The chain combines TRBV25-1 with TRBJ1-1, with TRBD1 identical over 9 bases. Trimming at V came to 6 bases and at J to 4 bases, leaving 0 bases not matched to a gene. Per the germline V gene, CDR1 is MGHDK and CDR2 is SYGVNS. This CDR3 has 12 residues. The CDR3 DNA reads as TGTGCCAGCAGGGACAGGGGCACTGAAGCTTTCTTT. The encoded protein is CASRDRGTEAFF. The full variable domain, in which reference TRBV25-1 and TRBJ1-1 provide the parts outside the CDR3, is EADIYQTPRYLVIGTGKKITLECSQTMGHDKMYWYQQDPGMELHLIHYSYGVNSTEKGDLSSESTVSRIRTEHFPLTLESARPSHTSQYLCASRDRGTEAFFGQGTRLTVV.

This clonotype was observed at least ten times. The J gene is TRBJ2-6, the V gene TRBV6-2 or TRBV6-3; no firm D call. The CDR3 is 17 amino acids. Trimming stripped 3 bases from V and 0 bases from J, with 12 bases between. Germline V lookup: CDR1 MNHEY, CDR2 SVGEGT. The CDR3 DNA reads TGTGCCAGCAGTTATGAAGGGTTCAGCTCTGGGGCCAACGTCCTGACTTTC. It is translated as CASSYEGFSSGANVLTF.

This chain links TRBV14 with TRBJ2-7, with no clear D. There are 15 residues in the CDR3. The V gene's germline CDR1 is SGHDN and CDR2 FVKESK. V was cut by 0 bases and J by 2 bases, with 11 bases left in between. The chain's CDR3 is CASSQDPDGTYEQYF. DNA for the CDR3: TGTGCCAGCAGCCAAGATCCGGACGGAACCTACGAGCAGTACTTC.

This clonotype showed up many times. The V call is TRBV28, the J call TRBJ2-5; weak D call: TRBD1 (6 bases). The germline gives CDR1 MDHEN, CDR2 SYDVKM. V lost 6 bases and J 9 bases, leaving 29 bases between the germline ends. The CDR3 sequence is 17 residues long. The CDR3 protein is CASSPSLGTGRLQAQYF. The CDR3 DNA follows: TGTGCCAGCAGCCCTTCTCTGGGCACAGGGAGATTACAGGCCCAGTACTTC. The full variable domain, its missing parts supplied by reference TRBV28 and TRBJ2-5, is DVKVTQSSRYLVKRTGEKVFLECVQDMDHENMFWYRQDPGLGLRLIYFSYDVKMKEKGDIPEGYSVSREKKERFSLILESASTNQTSMYLCASSPSLGTGRLQAQYFGPGTRLLVL.

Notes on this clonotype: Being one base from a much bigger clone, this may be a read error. This CDR3 is CSVDSPASGGTDTQYF. In DNA form, the CDR3 reads TGCAGCGTTGATTCGCCGGCTAGCGGGGGTACAGATACGCAGTATTTT. V gene TRBV29-1 combines with J gene TRBJ2-3; TRBD2 agrees at 10 bases. The CDR3 extends over 16 amino acids. Trimming cost V 3 bases and J 3 bases; bases outside gene matches: 9. Germline loops: CDR1 SQVTM, CDR2 ANQGSEA.

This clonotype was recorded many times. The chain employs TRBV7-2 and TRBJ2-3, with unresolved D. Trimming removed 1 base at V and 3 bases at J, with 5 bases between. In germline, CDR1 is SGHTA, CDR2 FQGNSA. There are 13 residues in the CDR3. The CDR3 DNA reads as TGTGCCAGCAGCTTAGAAGCGACAGATACGCAGTATTTT. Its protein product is CASSLEATDTQYF.

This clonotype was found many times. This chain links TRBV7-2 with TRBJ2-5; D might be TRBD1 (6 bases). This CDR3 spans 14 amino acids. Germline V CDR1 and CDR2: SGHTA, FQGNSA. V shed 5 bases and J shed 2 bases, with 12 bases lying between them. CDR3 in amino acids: CASSRTGTQETQYF. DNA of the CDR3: TGTGCCAGCAGCCGCACAGGGACACAAGAGACCCAGTACTTC.

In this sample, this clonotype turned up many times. In nucleotides, the CDR3 is TGCAGCGTTGACCGGGACAGGTTGTATGGCTACACCTTC. Encoded protein: CSVDRDRLYGYTF. J is TRBJ1-2 and V is TRBV29-1; 8 positions match TRBD1. This CDR3 comprises 13 residues. The trim removed 3 bases at V and 5 bases at J, leaving 5 bases unmatched. The germline V gene encodes CDR1 SQVTM and CDR2 ANQGSEA.

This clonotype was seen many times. In DNA, the CDR3 is TGTGCCAGCAGCCGCGGACAGGTCGGTGGTCAGCCCCAGCATTTT. Encoded protein: CASSRGQVGGQPQHF. The genes are TRBV13 and TRBJ1-5; 7 bases line up with TRBD1. This CDR3 comprises 15 residues. From germline, CDR1 is PRHDT and CDR2 FYEKMQ (reference sequence). V trimming: 5 bases; J trimming: 6 bases; junction bases outside the gene matches: 10.

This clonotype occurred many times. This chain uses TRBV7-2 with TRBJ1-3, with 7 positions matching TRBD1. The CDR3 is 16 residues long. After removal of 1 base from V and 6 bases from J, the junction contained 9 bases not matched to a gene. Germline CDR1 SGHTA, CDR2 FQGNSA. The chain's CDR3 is CASSLVRKGGVNTIYF. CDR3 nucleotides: TGTGCCAGCAGCTTAGTCAGGAAAGGGGGCGTAAACACCATATATTTT.

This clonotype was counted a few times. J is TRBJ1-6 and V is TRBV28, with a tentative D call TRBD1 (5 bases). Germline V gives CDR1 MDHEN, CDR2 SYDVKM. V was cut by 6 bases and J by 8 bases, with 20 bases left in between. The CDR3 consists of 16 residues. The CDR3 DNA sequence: TGTGCCAGCAGCTTAGTGACGGGACTTGAGGATTCACCCCTCCACTTT. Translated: CASSLVTGLEDSPLHF.

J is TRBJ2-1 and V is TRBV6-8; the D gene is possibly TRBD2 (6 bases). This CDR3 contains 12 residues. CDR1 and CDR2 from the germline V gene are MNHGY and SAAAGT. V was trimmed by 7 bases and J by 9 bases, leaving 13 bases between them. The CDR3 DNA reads TGTGCCAGCATGGCGGGATCAAGTGAGCAGTTCTTC. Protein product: CASMAGSSEQFF.

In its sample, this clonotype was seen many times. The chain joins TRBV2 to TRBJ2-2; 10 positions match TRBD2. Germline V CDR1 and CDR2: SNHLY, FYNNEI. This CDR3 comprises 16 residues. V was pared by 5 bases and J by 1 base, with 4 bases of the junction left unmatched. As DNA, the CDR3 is TGTGCCAGCAGTACAACTAGCGGGGAGAACACCGGGGAGCTGTTTTTT. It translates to CASSTTSGENTGELFF.

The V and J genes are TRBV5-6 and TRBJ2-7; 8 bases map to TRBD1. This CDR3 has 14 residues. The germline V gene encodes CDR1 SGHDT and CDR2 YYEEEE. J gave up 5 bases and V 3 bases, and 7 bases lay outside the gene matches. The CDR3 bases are TGTGCCAGCAGCTCGCGCAGGGGGCAACACGAGCAGTACTTC. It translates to CASSSRRGQHEQYF.

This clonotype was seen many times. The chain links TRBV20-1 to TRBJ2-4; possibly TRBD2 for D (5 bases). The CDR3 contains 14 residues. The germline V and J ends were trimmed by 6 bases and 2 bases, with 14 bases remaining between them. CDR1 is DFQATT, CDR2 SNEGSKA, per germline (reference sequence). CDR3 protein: CSAVLGNPKNIQYF. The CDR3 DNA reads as TGCAGTGCGGTACTAGGGAATCCCAAAAACATTCAGTACTTC.

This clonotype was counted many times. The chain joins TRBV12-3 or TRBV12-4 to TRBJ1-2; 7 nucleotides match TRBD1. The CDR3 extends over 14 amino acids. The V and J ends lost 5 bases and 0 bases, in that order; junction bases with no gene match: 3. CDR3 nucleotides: TGTGCCAGCAGTCGGACAGGCCCTAACTATGGCTACACCTTC. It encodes CASSRTGPNYGYTF.

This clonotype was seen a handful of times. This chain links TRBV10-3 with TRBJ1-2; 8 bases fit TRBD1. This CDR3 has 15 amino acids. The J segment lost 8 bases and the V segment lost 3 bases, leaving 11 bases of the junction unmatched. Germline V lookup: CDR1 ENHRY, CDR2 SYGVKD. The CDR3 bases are TGTGCCATCAGTGATGGTGACAGGGGAGAGAGAGGCTACACCTTC. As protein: CAISDGDRGERGYTF.